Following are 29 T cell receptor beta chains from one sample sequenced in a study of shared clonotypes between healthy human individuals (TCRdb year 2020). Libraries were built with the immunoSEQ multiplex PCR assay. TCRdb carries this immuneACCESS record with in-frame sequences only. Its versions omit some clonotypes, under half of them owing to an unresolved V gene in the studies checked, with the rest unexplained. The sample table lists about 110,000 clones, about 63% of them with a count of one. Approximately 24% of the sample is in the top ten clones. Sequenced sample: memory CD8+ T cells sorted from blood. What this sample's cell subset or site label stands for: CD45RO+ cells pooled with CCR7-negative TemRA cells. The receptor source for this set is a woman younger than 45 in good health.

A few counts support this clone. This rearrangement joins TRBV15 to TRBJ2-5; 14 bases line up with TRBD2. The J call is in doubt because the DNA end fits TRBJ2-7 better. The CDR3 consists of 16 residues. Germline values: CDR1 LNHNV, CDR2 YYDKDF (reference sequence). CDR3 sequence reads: CATSTGLAGVRAEQYF. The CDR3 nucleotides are TGTGCCACCAGCACGGGACTAGCGGGAGTGAGGGCCGAGCAGTACTTC.

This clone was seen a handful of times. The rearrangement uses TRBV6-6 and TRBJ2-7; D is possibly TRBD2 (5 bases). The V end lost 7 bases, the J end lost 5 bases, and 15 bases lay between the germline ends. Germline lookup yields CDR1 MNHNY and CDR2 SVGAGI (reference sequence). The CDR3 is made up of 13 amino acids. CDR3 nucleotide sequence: TGTGCCAGCAATACCGGGGAGACAAACGAGCAGTACTTC. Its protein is CASNTGETNEQYF.

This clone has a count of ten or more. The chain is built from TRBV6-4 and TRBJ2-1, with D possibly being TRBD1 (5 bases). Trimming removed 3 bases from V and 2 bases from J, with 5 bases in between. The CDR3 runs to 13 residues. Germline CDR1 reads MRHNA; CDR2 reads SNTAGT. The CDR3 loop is CASSEDTYNEQFF. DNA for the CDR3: TGTGCCAGCAGTGAGGACACCTACAATGAGCAGTTCTTC.

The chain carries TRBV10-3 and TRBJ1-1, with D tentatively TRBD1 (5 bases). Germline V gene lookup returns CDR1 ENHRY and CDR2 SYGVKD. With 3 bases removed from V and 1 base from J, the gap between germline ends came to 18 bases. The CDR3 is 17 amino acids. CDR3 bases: TGTGCCATCAGTGATTCAGGGTTGTCGAGGAGGAACACTGAAGCTTTCTTT. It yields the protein CAISDSGLSRRNTEAFF.

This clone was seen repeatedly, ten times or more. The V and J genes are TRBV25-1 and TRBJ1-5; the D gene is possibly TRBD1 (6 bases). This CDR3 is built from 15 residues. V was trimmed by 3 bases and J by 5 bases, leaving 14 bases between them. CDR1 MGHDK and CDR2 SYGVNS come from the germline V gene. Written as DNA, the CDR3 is TGTGCCAGCAGTGAGAGTACAGGGTCGGATCAGCCCCAGCATTTT. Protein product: CASSESTGSDQPQHF.

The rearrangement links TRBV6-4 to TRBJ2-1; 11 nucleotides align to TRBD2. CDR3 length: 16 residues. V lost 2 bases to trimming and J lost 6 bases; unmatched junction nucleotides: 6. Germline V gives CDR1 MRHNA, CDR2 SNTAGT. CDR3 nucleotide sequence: TGTGCCAGCAGTGACACCGGGACTAGCGGAGCCAATGAGCAGTTCTTC. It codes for CASSDTGTSGANEQFF.

CDR3 nucleotide sequence: TGTGCCAGCAGTTTTAGCCAGGGACCCTACGAGCAGTACTTC. Translating it yields CASSFSQGPYEQYF. This chain connects TRBV27 to TRBJ2-5; the D gene could be TRBD1 or TRBD2 (5 bases each). The end of the DNA aligns better with TRBJ2-7, so the J call may be wrong. Germline V gene lookup returns CDR1 MNHEY and CDR2 SMNVEV (reference sequence). CDR3 length: 14 residues.

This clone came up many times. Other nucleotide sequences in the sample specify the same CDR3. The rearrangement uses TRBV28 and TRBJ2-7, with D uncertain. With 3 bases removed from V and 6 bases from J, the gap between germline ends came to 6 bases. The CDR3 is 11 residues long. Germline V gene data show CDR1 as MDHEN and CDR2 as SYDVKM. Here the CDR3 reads CASSFSSEQYF. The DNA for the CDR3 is TGTGCCAGCAGTTTCTCTAGCGAGCAGTACTTC.

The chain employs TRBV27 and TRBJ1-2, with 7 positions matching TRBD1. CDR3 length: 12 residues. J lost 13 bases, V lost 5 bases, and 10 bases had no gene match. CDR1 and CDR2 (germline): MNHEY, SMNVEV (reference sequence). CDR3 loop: CASSVRDSVFTF. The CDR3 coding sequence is TGTGCCAGCAGTGTACGGGACAGTGTCTTCACCTTC.

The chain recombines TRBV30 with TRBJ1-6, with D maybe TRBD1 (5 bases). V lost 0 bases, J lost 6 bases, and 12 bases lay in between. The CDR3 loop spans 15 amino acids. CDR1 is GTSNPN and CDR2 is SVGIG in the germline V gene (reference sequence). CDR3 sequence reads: CAWSVGPGLNSPLHF. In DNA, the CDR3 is TGTGCCTGGAGTGTAGGGCCAGGGCTTAATTCACCCCTCCACTTT.

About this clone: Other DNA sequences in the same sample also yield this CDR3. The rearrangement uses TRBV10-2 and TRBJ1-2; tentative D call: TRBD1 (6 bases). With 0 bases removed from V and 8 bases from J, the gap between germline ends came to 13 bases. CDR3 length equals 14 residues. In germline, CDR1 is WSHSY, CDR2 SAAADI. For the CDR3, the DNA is TGCGCCAGCAGTGAGTCATGGGGGCTGGGAGGCTACACCTTC. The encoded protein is CASSESWGLGGYTF.

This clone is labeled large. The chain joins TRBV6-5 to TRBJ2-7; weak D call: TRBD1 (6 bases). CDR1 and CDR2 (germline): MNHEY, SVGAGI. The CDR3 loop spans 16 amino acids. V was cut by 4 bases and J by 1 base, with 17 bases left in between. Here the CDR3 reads CASSSSWQGSSYEQYF. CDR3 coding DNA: TGTGCCAGCAGTTCGTCGTGGCAGGGGAGTTCCTACGAGCAGTACTTC.

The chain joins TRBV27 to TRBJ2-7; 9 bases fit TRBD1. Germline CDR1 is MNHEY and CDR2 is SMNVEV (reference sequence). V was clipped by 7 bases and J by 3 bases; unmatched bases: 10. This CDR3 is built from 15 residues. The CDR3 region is CASINRDREYYEQYF. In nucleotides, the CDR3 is TGTGCCAGCATCAATAGGGACAGGGAATACTACGAGCAGTACTTC.

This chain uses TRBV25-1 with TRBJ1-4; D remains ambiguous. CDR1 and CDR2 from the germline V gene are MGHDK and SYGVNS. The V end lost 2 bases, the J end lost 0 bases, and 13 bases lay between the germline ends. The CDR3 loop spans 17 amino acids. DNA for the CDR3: TGTGCCAGCAGTGAAACCTCACAACCTGCAACTAATGAAAAACTGTTTTTT. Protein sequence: CASSETSQPATNEKLFF.

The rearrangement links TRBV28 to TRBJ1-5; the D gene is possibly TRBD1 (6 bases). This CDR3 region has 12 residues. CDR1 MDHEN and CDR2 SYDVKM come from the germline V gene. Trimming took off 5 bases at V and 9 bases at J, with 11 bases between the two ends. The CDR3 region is CASSPPRGPQHF. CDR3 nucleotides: TGTGCCAGCAGTCCCCCCAGGGGGCCCCAGCATTTT. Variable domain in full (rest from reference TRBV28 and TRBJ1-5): DVKVTQSSRYLVKRTGEKVFLECVQDMDHENMFWYRQDPGLGLRLIYFSYDVKMKEKGDIPEGYSVSREKKERFSLILESASTNQTSMYLCASSPPRGPQHFGDGTRLSIL.

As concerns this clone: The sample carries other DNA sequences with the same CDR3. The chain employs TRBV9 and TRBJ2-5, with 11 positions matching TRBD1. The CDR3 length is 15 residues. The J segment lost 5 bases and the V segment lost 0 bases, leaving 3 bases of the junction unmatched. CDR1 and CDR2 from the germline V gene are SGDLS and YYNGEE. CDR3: CASSVGGTGGETQYF. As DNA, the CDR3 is TGTGCCAGCAGCGTAGGAGGGACAGGGGGGGAGACCCAGTACTTC.

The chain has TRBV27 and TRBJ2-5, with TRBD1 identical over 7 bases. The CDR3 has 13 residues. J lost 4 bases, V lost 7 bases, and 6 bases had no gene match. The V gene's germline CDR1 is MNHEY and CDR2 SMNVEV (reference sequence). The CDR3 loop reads CASKRQGAETQYF. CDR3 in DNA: TGTGCCAGCAAACGACAGGGTGCAGAGACCCAGTACTTC.

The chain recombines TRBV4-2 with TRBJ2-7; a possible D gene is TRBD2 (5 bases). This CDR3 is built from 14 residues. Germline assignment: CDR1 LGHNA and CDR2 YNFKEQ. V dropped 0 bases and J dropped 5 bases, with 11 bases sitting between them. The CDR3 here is CASSQDWGADEQYF. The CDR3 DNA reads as TGTGCCAGCAGCCAAGATTGGGGAGCGGACGAGCAGTACTTC.

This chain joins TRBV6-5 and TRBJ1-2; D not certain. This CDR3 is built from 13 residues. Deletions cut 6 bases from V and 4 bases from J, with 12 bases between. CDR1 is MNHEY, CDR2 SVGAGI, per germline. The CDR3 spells CASSAAMGYGYTF. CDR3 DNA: TGTGCCAGCAGCGCCGCCATGGGCTATGGCTACACCTTC.

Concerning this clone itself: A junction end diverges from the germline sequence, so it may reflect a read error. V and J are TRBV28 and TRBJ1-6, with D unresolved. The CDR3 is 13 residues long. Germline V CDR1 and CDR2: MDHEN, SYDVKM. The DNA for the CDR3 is TGTGCCAGCAGTTTTTTGTCAGAACGGGGATTAGACTTT. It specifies CASSFLSERGLDF. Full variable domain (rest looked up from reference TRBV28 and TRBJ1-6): DVKVTQSSRYLVKRTGEKVFLECVQDMDHENMFWYRQDPGLGLRLIYFSYDVKMKEKGDIPEGYSVSREKKERFSLILESASTNQTSMYLCASSFLSERGLDFGNGTRLTVT.

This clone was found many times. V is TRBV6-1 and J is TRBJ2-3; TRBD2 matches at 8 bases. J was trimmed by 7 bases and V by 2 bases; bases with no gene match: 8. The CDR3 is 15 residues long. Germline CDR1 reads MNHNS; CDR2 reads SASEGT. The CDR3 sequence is CASSELAGGTNTQYF. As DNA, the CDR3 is TGTGCCAGCAGTGAACTAGCGGGCGGTACTAATACGCAGTATTTT.

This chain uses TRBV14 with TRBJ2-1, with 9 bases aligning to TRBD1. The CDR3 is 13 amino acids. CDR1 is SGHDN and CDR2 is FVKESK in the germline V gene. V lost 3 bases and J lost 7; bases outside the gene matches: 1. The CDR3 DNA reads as TGTGCCAGCAGCCAGGGACAGGGTAATGAGCAGTTCTTC. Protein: CASSQGQGNEQFF.

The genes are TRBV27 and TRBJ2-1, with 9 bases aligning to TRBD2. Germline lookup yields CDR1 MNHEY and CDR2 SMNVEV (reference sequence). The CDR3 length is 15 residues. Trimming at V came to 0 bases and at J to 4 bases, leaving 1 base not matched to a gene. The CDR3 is CASSLSLAGYNEQFF. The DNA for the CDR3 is TGTGCCAGCAGTTTATCTCTAGCGGGATACAATGAGCAGTTCTTC.

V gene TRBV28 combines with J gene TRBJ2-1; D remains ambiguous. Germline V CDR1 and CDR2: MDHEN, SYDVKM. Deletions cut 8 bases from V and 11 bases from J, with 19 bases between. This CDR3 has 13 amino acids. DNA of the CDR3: TGTGCCAGCGTGTCACACCTACAAGGGAAGCAGTTCTTC. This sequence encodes CASVSHLQGKQFF. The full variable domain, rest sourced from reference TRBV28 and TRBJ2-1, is DVKVTQSSRYLVKRTGEKVFLECVQDMDHENMFWYRQDPGLGLRLIYFSYDVKMKEKGDIPEGYSVSREKKERFSLILESASTNQTSMYLCASVSHLQGKQFFGPGTRLTVL.

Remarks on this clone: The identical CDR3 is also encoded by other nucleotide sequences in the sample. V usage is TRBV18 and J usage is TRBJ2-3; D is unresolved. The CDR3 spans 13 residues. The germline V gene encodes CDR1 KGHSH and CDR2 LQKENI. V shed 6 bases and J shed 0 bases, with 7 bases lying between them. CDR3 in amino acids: CASSRASTDTQYF. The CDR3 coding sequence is TGTGCCAGCTCTCGAGCTAGCACAGATACGCAGTATTTT.

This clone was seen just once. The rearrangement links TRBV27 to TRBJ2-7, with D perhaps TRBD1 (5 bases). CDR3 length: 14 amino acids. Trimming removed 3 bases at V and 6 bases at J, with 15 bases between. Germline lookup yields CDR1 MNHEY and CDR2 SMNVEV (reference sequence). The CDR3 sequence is CASSFGQGSSEQYF. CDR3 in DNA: TGTGCCAGCAGTTTCGGCCAGGGTAGTAGCGAGCAGTACTTC.

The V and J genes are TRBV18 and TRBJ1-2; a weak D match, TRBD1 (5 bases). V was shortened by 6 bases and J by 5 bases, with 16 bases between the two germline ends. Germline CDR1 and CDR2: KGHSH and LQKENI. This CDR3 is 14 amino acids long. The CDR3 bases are TGTGCCAGCTCCCCATCCGGGGGAGATTATGGCTACACCTTC. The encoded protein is CASSPSGGDYGYTF.

The CDR3 spells CASSLHGGRPEPQHF. Here the CDR3 DNA reads TGTGCCAGCAGCTTACATGGGGGACGCCCCGAGCCCCAGCATTTT. The rearrangement joins TRBV7-9 to TRBJ1-5, with a weak D call TRBD1 (5 bases). Germline CDR1 is SEHNR and CDR2 is FQNEAQ (reference sequence). This CDR3 is 15 amino acids long. V lost 2 bases and J lost 8, with 16 bases in between.

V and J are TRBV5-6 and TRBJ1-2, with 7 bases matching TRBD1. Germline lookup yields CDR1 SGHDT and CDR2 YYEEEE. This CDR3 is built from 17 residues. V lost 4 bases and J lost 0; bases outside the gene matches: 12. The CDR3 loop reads CASSRGQQGVANYGYTF. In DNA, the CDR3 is TGTGCCAGCAGCCGGGGGCAGCAGGGGGTAGCTAACTATGGCTACACCTTC.